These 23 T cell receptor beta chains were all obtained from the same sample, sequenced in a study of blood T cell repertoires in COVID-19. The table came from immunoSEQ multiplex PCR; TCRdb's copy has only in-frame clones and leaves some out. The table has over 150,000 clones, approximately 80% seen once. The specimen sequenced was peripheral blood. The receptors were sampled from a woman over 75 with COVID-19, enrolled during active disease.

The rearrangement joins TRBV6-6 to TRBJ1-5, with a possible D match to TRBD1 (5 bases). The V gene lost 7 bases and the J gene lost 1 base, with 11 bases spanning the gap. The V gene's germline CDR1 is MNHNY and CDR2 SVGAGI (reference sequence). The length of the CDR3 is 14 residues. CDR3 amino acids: CASNQGGSNQPQHF. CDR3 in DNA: TGTGCCAGCAACCAGGGTGGGAGCAATCAGCCCCAGCATTTT.

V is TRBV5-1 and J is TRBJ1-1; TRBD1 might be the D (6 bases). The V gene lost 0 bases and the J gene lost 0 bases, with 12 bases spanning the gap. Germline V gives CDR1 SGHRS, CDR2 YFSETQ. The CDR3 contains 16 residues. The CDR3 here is CASSLVRGALNTEAFF. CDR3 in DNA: TGCGCCAGCAGCTTGGTTCGGGGGGCCCTGAACACTGAAGCTTTCTTT. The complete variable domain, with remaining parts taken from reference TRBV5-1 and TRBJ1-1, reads KAGVTQTPRYLIKTRGQQVTLSCSPISGHRSVSWYQQTPGQGLQFLFEYFSETQRNKGNFPGRFSGRQFSNSRSEMNVSTLELGDSALYLCASSLVRGALNTEAFFGQGTRLTVV.

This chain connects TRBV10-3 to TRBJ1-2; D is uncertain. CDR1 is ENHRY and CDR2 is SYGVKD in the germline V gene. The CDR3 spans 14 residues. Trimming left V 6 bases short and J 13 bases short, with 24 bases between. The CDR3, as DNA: TGTGCCATCAGGACCTCGGAGAGGCTAGAGGTTGCCACCTTC. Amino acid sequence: CAIRTSERLEVATF.

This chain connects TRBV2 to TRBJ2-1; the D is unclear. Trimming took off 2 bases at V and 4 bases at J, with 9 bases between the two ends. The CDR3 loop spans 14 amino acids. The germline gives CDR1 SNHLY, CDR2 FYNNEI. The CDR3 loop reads CASSESPGYNEQFF. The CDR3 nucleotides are TGTGCCAGCAGTGAAAGTCCCGGTTACAATGAGCAGTTCTTC. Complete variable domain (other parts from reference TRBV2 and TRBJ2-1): EPEVTQTPSHQVTQMGQEVILRCVPISNHLYFYWYRQILGQKVEFLVSFYNNEISEKSEIFDDQFSVERPDGSNFTLKIRSTKLEDSAMYFCASSESPGYNEQFFGPGTRLTVL.

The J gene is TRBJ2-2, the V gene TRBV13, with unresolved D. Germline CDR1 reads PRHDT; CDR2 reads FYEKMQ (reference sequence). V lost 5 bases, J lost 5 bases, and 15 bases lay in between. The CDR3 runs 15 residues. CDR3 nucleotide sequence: TGTGCCAGCAGCCCTGCGACAAGTCCGACCGGGGAGCTGTTTTTT. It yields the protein CASSPATSPTGELFF.

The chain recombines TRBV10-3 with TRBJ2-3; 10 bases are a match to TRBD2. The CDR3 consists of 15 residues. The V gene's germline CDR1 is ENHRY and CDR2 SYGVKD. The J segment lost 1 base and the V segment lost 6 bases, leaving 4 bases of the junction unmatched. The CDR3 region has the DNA TGTGCCATCAGCCCTAGCGGGAGAGGCACAGATACGCAGTATTTT. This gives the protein CAISPSGRGTDTQYF.

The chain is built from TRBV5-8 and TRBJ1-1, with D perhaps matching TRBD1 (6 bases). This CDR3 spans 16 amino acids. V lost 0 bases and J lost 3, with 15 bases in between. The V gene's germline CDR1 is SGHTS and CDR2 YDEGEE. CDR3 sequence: CASSLARGALDTEAFF. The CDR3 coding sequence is TGTGCCAGCAGCTTGGCCAGGGGTGCTTTGGACACTGAAGCTTTCTTT.

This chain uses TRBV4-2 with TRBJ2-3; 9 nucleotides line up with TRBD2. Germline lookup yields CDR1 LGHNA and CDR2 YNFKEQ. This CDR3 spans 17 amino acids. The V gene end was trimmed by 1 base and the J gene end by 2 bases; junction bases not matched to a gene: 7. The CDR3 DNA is TGTGCCAGCAGCCAAGGGCCAGCGGGGGGAGTCACAGATACGCAGTATTTT. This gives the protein CASSQGPAGGVTDTQYF.

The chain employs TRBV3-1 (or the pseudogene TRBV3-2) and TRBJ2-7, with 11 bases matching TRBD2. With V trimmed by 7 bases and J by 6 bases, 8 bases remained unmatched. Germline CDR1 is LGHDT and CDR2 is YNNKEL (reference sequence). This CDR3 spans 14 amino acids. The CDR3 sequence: CASTIAGGNREQYF. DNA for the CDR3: TGTGCCAGCACTATAGCGGGAGGGAACCGCGAGCAGTACTTC.

CDR3: CASSSDHTGNTGELFF. CDR3 nucleotide sequence: TGTGCCAGCAGTTCGGACCACACAGGAAACACCGGGGAGCTGTTTTTT. J is TRBJ2-2 and V is TRBV27, with a tentative D call TRBD1 (5 bases). Trimming cost V 4 bases and J 2 bases, with 14 bases left between them. Germline V gene data show CDR1 as MNHEY and CDR2 as SMNVEV (reference sequence). The CDR3 covers 16 residues.

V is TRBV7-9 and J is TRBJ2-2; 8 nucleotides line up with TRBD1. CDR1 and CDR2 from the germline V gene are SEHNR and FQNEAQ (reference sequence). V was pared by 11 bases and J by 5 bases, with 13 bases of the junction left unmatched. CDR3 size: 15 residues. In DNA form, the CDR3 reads TGTGCCGGCAACTTCAGAGACAGGGGAACCGGGGAGCTGTTTTTT. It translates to CAGNFRDRGTGELFF.

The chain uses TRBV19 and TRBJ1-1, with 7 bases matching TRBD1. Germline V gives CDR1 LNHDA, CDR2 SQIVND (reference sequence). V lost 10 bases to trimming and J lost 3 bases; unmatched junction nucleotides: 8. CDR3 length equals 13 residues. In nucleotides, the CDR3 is TGTGCCACCAGGGGGAATTCGGACACTGAAGCTTTCTTT. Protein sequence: CATRGNSDTEAFF.

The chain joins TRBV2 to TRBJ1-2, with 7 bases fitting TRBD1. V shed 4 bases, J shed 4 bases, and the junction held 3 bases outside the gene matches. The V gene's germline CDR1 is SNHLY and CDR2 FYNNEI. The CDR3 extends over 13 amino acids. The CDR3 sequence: CASSGQGSYGYTF. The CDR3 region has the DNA TGTGCCAGCAGTGGACAGGGTAGCTATGGCTACACCTTC. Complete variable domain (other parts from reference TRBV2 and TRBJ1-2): EPEVTQTPSHQVTQMGQEVILRCVPISNHLYFYWYRQILGQKVEFLVSFYNNEISEKSEIFDDQFSVERPDGSNFTLKIRSTKLEDSAMYFCASSGQGSYGYTFGSGTRLTVV.

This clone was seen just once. The CDR3 protein is CASSEIFLGGGEEAFF. The CDR3 nucleotides are TGTGCCAGCAGTGAAATCTTTTTGGGGGGGGGCGAGGAAGCTTTCTTT. This sequence joins TRBV6-1 and TRBJ1-1, with a weak D call TRBD1 (6 bases). This CDR3 spans 16 amino acids. V was trimmed by 2 bases and J by 8 bases, leaving 21 bases between them. CDR1 is MNHNS and CDR2 is SASEGT in the germline V gene.

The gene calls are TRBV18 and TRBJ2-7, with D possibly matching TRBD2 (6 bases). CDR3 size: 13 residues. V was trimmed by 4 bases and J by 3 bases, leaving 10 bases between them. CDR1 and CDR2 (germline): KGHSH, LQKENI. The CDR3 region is CASSLGLNYEQYF. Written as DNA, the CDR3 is TGTGCCAGCTCACTGGGACTGAACTACGAGCAGTACTTC. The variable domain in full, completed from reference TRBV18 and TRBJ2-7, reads NAGVMQNPRHLVRRRGQEARLRCSPMKGHSHVYWYRQLPEEGLKFMVYLQKENIIDESGMPKERFSAEFPKEGPSILRIQQVVRGDSAAYFCASSLGLNYEQYFGPGTRLTVT.

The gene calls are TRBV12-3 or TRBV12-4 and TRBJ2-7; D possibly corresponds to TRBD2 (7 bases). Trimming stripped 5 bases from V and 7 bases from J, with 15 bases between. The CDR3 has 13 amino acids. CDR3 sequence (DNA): TGTGCCAGCAGTCCCGTCGGGGGGCGAGAGCAGTACTTC. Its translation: CASSPVGGREQYF.

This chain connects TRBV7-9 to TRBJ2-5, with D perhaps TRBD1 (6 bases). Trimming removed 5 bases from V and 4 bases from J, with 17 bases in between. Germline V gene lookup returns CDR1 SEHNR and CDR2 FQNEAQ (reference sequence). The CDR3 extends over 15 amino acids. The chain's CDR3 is CASSTQQDRRETQYF. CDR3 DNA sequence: TGTGCCAGCAGCACTCAGCAGGACAGACGAGAGACCCAGTACTTC. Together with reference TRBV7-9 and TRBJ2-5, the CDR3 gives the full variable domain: DTGVSQNPRHKITKRGQNVTFRCDPISEHNRLYWYRQTLGQGPEFLTYFQNEAQLEKSRLLSDRFSAERPKGSFSTLEIQRTEQGDSAMYLCASSTQQDRRETQYFGPGTRLLVL.

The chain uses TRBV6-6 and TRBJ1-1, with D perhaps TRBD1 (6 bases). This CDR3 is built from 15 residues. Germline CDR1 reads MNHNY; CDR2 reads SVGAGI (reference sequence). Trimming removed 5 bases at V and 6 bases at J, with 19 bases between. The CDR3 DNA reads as TGTGCCAGCAGTGGTCGGGACACCCGGCTGCCTGAAGCTTTCTTT. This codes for CASSGRDTRLPEAFF.

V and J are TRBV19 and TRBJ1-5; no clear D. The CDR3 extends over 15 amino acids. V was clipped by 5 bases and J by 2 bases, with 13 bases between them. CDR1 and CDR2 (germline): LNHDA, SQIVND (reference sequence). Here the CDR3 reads CASSLRAPGNQPQHF. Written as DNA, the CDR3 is TGTGCCAGTAGTTTGAGGGCCCCGGGCAATCAGCCCCAGCATTTT.

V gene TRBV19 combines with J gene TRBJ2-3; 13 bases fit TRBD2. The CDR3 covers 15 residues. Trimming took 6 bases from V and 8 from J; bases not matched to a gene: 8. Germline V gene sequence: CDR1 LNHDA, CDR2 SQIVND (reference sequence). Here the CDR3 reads CASSLTSGRAGTQYF. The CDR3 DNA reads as TGTGCCAGTAGCCTTACTAGCGGGAGGGCCGGTACGCAGTATTTT.

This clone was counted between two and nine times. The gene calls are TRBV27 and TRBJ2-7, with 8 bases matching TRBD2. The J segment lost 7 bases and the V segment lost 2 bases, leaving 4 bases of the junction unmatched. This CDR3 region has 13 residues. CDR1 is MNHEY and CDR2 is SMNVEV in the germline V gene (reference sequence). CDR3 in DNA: TGTGCCAGCAGTTTAAACGGCGGGGGGGAGCAGTACTTC. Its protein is CASSLNGGGEQYF.

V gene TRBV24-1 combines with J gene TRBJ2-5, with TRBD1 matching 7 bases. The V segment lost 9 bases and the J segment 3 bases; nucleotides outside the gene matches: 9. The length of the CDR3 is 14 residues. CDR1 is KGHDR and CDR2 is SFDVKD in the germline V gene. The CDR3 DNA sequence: TGTGCCACCCAAGAGACCGGGACAGAAGAGACCCAGTACTTC. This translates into CATQETGTEETQYF.

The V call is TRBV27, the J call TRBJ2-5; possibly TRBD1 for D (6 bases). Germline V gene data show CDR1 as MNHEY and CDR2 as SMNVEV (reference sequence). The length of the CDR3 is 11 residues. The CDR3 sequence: CAGQNQETQYF. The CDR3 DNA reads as TGTGCAGGACAGAACCAAGAGACCCAGTACTTC.